The clone carrying this TCR beta chain was seen once. The data are from a study of blood T cell repertoires in COVID-19. Libraries were prepared by immunoSEQ multiplex PCR; TCRdb keeps only in-frame clonotypes and omits some of them. The sample has more than 200,000 clones, roughly 86% seen once. Per the germline V gene, CDR1 is MGHDK and CDR2 is SYGVNS. Trimming removed 3 bases from V and 1 base from J; junction bases left unmatched: 8. The length of the CDR3 is 17 residues. This receptor was obtained from a woman between 50 and 59 years old who had recovered from COVID-19. The source material was PBMCs or T cells enriched from blood (not recorded which). The chain uses TRBV25-1 and TRBJ1-5, with 8 bases lining up with TRBD1. CDR3 region: CASSDTSGTGSNQPQHF. The CDR3 nucleotides are TGTGCCAGCAGTGATACGTCGGGGACAGGCAGCAATCAGCCCCAGCATTTT.